This TCR beta chain emerged from a study of PD-L1 blockade in urothelial cancer. Overall study context: Treatment start was followed by blood analysis at 3 weeks (second dose) and again at 6 weeks.

Study-level points and caveats: Clonality of blood TCR below the median before treatment predicted better survival.

For this clone: Its matching antigen is unknown.

The V and J ends lost 6 bases and 3 bases, in that order; junction bases with no gene match: 3. This CDR3 has 15 residues. Per the germline V gene, CDR1 is SGHAT and CDR2 is FQNNGV. Time point denoted: peripheral blood 6 weeks after treatment start. Generated by immunoSEQ multiplex PCR, the TCRdb table keeps only in-frame clones and is missing some. The data hold 90,000 to 130,000 clones, with approximately 89% observed a single time. The J gene is TRBJ2-1, the V gene TRBV11-2; 12 bases line up with TRBD2. The sample here was PBMCs, taken around atezolizumab (anti-PD-L1) treatment. This TCR was recovered from a man between 60 and 75 years old with urothelial cancer. Here the CDR3 DNA reads TGTGCCAGCAGTCAACTAGCGGGAGGCTACAATGAGCAGTTCTTC. Translation: CASSQLAGGYNEQFF.